Listed here are 21 T cell receptor beta chains from one sample, sequenced in a study of T cell responses to AZD1222 COVID-19 vaccine. Assay: immunoSEQ multiplex PCR; the TCRdb copy retains only in-frame clones and omits some. The data contain roughly 120,000 clones, nearly 90% of them singletons. The sample here was peripheral blood, taken on day 0 of AZD1222 vaccination. These receptors were taken from an adult in good health.

The rearrangement uses TRBV29-1 and TRBJ2-7, with D perhaps assigned TRBD1 or TRBD2 (5 bases each). The CDR3 has 13 amino acids. Trimming removed 2 bases at V and 6 bases at J, with 14 bases between. Germline CDR1 reads SQVTM; CDR2 reads ANQGSEA. CDR3 in DNA: TGCAGCGTTGAAAAAGGACCGAGGGGCGAGCAGTACTTC. It yields the protein CSVEKGPRGEQYF.

This sequence joins TRBV9 and TRBJ2-1, with a weak D call TRBD2 (5 bases). Germline CDR1 and CDR2: SGDLS and YYNGEE. The CDR3 contains 14 residues. The V gene lost 3 bases and the J gene lost 8 bases, with 15 bases spanning the gap. The CDR3 bases are TGTGCCAGCAGCGCCGGGAACGGGTGGGATGAGCAGTTCTTC. Translation gives CASSAGNGWDEQFF.

The gene calls are TRBV15 and TRBJ1-4; maybe TRBD1 (5 bases). The germline CDR1 and CDR2 sequences are LNHNV and YYDKDF (reference sequence). The length of the CDR3 is 15 residues. The V and J ends lost 1 base and 7 bases respectively, with 13 bases between them. CDR3 coding DNA: TGTGCCACCAGCAGAGGAGGTTCAGGGATTGAAAAACTGTTTTTT. Translated, it gives CATSRGGSGIEKLFF. The full variable domain, rest sourced from reference TRBV15 and TRBJ1-4, is DAMVIQNPRYQVTQFGKPVTLSCSQTLNHNVMYWYQQKSSQAPKLLFHYYDKDFNNEADTPDNFQSRRPNTSFCFLDIRSPGLGDTAMYLCATSRGGSGIEKLFFGSGTQLSVL.

The chain is built from TRBV5-1 and TRBJ2-2; 7 bases match TRBD2. CDR3 length: 17 residues. V gave up 4 bases and J gave up 6 bases; unmatched junction bases: 15. Germline V gives CDR1 SGHRS, CDR2 YFSETQ. The CDR3 nucleotides read TGCGCCAGCAGCGCCACTAGCGATTTTATAGTGGCCGGGGAGCTGTTTTTT. It specifies CASSATSDFIVAGELFF.

J is TRBJ2-3 and V is TRBV7-2; maybe TRBD1 (5 bases). Trimming pared 5 bases from V and 0 bases from J, leaving 15 bases between. The CDR3 is 16 amino acids. Per the germline V gene, CDR1 is SGHTA and CDR2 is FQGNSA. The CDR3, as DNA: TGTGCCAGCAGCCCCCGACAGAGATCTAGCACAGATACGCAGTATTTT. Its translation: CASSPRQRSSTDTQYF.

The J gene is TRBJ1-4, the V gene TRBV27; 10 nucleotides match TRBD1. Germline V gene data show CDR1 as MNHEY and CDR2 as SMNVEV (reference sequence). V lost 2 bases, J lost 7 bases, and 4 bases stayed unmatched. CDR3 length: 15 residues. The DNA for the CDR3 is TGTGCCAGCAGTTTAATGGGACAGGGGAGTGAAAAACTGTTTTTT. It yields the protein CASSLMGQGSEKLFF.

On this clone itself: The sample carries other DNA sequences with the same CDR3. The chain is built from TRBV28 and TRBJ1-6; D unclear. The CDR3 is 15 residues long. V gave up 2 bases and J gave up 0 bases, with 5 bases separating them. CDR1 is MDHEN, CDR2 SYDVKM, per germline. The chain's CDR3 is CASSLASSYNSPLHF. For the CDR3, the DNA is TGTGCCAGCAGTTTAGCCAGCTCCTATAATTCACCCCTCCACTTT.

The V and J genes are TRBV19 and TRBJ2-3; 8 positions agree with TRBD1. The germline gives CDR1 LNHDA, CDR2 SQIVND (reference sequence). V shed 5 bases and J 2 bases; nucleotides not matched to a gene: 12. This CDR3 is 17 amino acids long. The CDR3 reads CASSSLRTGIFTDTQYF. The CDR3 bases are TGTGCCAGTAGTTCACTTAGGACAGGGATCTTCACAGATACGCAGTATTTT.

V is TRBV11-1 and J is TRBJ1-2; maybe TRBD1 (5 bases). Germline loops: CDR1 SGHAT, CDR2 FQDESV (reference sequence). Trimming stripped 1 base from V and 4 bases from J, with 13 bases between. This CDR3 region has 15 residues. The CDR3 loop reads CASSLEAGPGYGYTF. DNA for the CDR3: TGTGCCAGCAGCTTAGAAGCAGGGCCGGGCTATGGCTACACCTTC.

The chain is built from TRBV7-6 and TRBJ1-6; the match to TRBD1 covers 7 bases. The CDR3 is made up of 15 amino acids. V lost 5 bases and J lost 2; bases outside the gene matches: 3. Germline lookup yields CDR1 SGHVS and CDR2 FNYEAQ. The CDR3 loop reads CASSRDSTYNSPLHF. The CDR3 nucleotides read TGTGCCAGCAGCCGGGACAGCACCTATAATTCACCCCTCCACTTT. Combining the CDR3 with reference TRBV7-6 and TRBJ1-6 gives the whole variable domain GAGVSQSPRYKVTKRGQDVALRCDPISGHVSLYWYRQALGQGPEFLTYFNYEAQQDKSGLPNDRFSAERPEGSISTLTIQRTEQRDSAMYRCASSRDSTYNSPLHFGNGTRLTVT.

The V and J genes are TRBV30 and TRBJ1-6; possible D gene TRBD1, 6 bases. Germline values: CDR1 GTSNPN, CDR2 SVGIG (reference sequence). The CDR3 length is 13 residues. The ends were cut back, 7 bases at V and 5 bases at J, with 12 bases in the middle. The CDR3 is CASRGGNNSPLHF. The CDR3, as DNA: TGTGCCTCAAGGGGGGGGAATAATTCACCCCTCCACTTT. Full variable domain (rest looked up from reference TRBV30 and TRBJ1-6): SQTIHQWPATLVQPVGSPLSLECTVEGTSNPNLYWYRQAAGRGLQLLFYSVGIGQISSEVPQNLSASRPQDRQFILSSKKLLLSDSGFYLCASRGGNNSPLHFGNGTRLTVT.

This clone was observed a single time. The chain carries TRBV15 and TRBJ2-3; TRBD1 or TRBD2 may be the D gene (6 bases each). Trimming took 6 bases from V and 4 from J, leaving 14 bases between them. The germline V gene has CDR1 LNHNV and CDR2 YYDKDF (reference sequence). CDR3 size: 14 residues. The CDR3 DNA sequence: TGTGCCACCAGTCGTAGGGGGGCCGCAGATACGCAGTATTTT. Translated: CATSRRGAADTQYF.

The rearrangement joins TRBV19 to TRBJ2-1; 7 bases match TRBD2. CDR1 is LNHDA, CDR2 SQIVND, per germline (reference sequence). J was trimmed by 0 bases and V by 5 bases; bases with no gene match: 4. The CDR3 loop spans 15 amino acids. CDR3 in DNA: TGTGCCAGTAGTCCCCGGGAGGCCTCCTACAATGAGCAGTTCTTC. Translating it yields CASSPREASYNEQFF.

The V call is TRBV6-2 or TRBV6-3, the J call TRBJ2-1; 10 positions agree with TRBD2. V was clipped by 4 bases and J by 1 base; unmatched bases: 1. Per germline, CDR1 MNHEY and CDR2 SVGEGT. This CDR3 has 15 residues. The CDR3 sequence is CASSLLAGSYNEQFF. The CDR3 coding sequence is TGTGCCAGCAGTTTACTAGCGGGGTCCTACAATGAGCAGTTCTTC.

The count of this clone is one. The chain joins TRBV7-2 to TRBJ1-5, with 8 bases aligning to TRBD1. This CDR3 spans 13 amino acids. J lost 5 bases, V lost 4 bases, and 1 base had no gene match. Germline-derived CDR1 and CDR2 are SGHTA and FQGNSA. In DNA, the CDR3 is TGTGCCAGCAGCTCACAGGGGGATCAGCCCCAGCATTTT. It encodes CASSSQGDQPQHF.

The chain has TRBV20-1 and TRBJ2-1; no firm D call. This CDR3 has 11 amino acids. The V and J ends lost 6 bases and 10 bases respectively, with 13 bases between them. Looked up from germline, CDR1 is DFQATT and CDR2 is SNEGSKA (reference sequence). CDR3 sequence (DNA): TGCAGTGCCCAATCGGCGGTCGAGCAGTTCTTC. Translated: CSAQSAVEQFF.

The chain carries TRBV19 and TRBJ2-1; D ambiguous. V lost 5 bases, J lost 7 bases, and 15 bases lay in between. Germline V gives CDR1 LNHDA, CDR2 SQIVND (reference sequence). There are 14 residues in the CDR3. The CDR3 sequence is CASSLRPAGNEQFF. In DNA form, the CDR3 reads TGTGCCAGTAGTCTGAGACCAGCTGGGAATGAGCAGTTCTTC.

The genes are TRBV5-1 and TRBJ2-7, with 11 positions matching TRBD1. The germline CDR1 and CDR2 sequences are SGHRS and YFSETQ. V shed 0 bases and J 6 bases; nucleotides not matched to a gene: 8. The CDR3 has 16 residues. CDR3 nucleotides: TGCGCCAGCAGCTTGGCCCCCCCGGGACAGGGGGGCGAGCAGTACTTC. Translating it yields CASSLAPPGQGGEQYF.

The CDR3 is CASGRLMNTEAFF. The CDR3 region has the DNA TGTGCCAGCGGGCGACTGATGAACACTGAAGCTTTCTTT. The V and J genes are TRBV6-5 and TRBJ1-1; D unresolved. The CDR3 contains 13 residues. Germline CDR1 MNHEY, CDR2 SVGAGI. V was trimmed by 8 bases and J by 0 bases, leaving 10 bases between them.

This clone was observed once. V is TRBV5-1 and J is TRBJ2-7, with 8 bases identical to TRBD2. The V segment lost 6 bases and the J segment 6 bases; nucleotides outside the gene matches: 8. Germline assignment: CDR1 SGHRS and CDR2 YFSETQ. CDR3 size: 13 residues. This CDR3 reads CASTPLGGAEQYF. Written as DNA, the CDR3 is TGCGCCAGCACCCCCCTCGGGGGGGCCGAGCAGTACTTC.

This chain uses TRBV6-2 or TRBV6-3 with TRBJ1-5; TRBD1 aligns across 7 bases. CDR1 is MNHEY, CDR2 SVGEGT, per germline. Trimming removed 6 bases from V and 7 bases from J; junction bases left unmatched: 15. There are 16 residues in the CDR3. CDR3: CASSLPGQGGLQPQHF. For the CDR3, the DNA is TGTGCCAGCAGCCTACCCGGGCAGGGGGGCCTACAGCCCCAGCATTTT.